This TCR beta chain was retrieved from a study of T cells after yellow fever vaccination. TCRdb itself ran the 5' RACE reads through MiXCR, one entry per CDR3 protein. The sample lists about 370,000 distinct CDR3 sequences, 11% occurring once. Only a few counts were recorded for this clonotype. Losses at the gene ends were 6 bases for V and 5 bases for J; bases not matched to a gene: 8. CDR3 length: 15 amino acids. CDR1 and CDR2 (germline): MNHEY, SVGEGT. This sequence originates from a man in his late teens or twenties who received the YFV17D yellow fever vaccine. This sequence joins TRBV6-2 or TRBV6-3 and TRBJ1-5, with 9 bases that match TRBD1. Specimen: PBMCs, collected on the day of the first yellow fever vaccination. Here the CDR3 reads CASRFPGQGDQPQHF. The DNA of the CDR3 is TGTGCCAGCAGATTCCCGGGACAGGGTGATCAGCCCCAGCATTTT.